This TCR beta chain was identified during a study of T cell repertoires in Merkel cell carcinoma (dated by TCRdb to the late 2010s). Regarding the complete study: Patients who had received intralesional immunotherapy or systemic immune checkpoint blockade prior to the biopsy were excluded. Tetramer sorting, cloning and paired TCR sequencing of expanded tumor-infiltrating lymphocytes were first used to define MCPyV-specific clonotypes. A diagnosis of MCPyV-positive Merkel cell carcinoma and successful in vitro expansion of tumor-infiltrating lymphocytes were required for inclusion.

In regard to this clone: This receptor's antigen is unknown. Base qualities were left out, and no much larger clone turns up one base away.

General study outcomes and caveats: The study did not examine normal tissue biopsies.

The immunoSEQ assay was used for TRB CDR3 sequencing and data processing of tumor genomic DNA. TCRdb mirrors the immuneACCESS table, restricted to in-frame sequences. Some clones are absent from its copies; in checked studies, under half trace to an unresolved V gene, and the reason for the others is unknown. Across this sample there are some 14,000 clones, with approximately 73% seen only once. The biggest ten clones account for about 15% of the sample. Each study subject had MCPyV-positive Merkel cell carcinoma confirmed by biopsy and had serum antibodies to T-antigen that tested positive. Genomic DNA was extracted from a handful of adjacent 10-micron frozen tumor sections without any cell sorting or culture. Roughly 5 x 5 x 5 mm of tumor biopsy tissue was frozen in optimal cutting temperature compound. In the frozen biopsy, scout sections stained with hematoxylin and eosin confirmed plenty of Merkel cell carcinoma along with infiltrating cells.

The sequence derives from an adult with Merkel cell carcinoma. The sample was tumor tissue.

The CDR3 region has the sequence CATSDARLNNEQFF. The DNA sequence reads TGTGCCACCAGTGACGCCCGACTAAACAATGAGCAGTTCTTC. The V and J genes are TRBV24-1 and TRBJ2-1, with TRBD2 as a weak D call on 5 bases. As encoded in the germline V gene, CDR1 is KGHDR while CDR2 is SFDVKD. V was cut back by 4 bases and J by 5 bases, leaving a gap of 11 bases between them. The CDR3, cysteine through phenylalanine, is 14 amino acids long. Only the CDR3 DNA is retained, 42 bases long and in frame from the first base.